The present entry profiles one TCR beta chain with its context. Its antigen is still unknown. The PCR used 60 Vbeta and 13 Jbeta primers. As processed by the authors: Roughly 76 million unique TCR beta chains, some 10 million of them shared, were counted by a later analysis. Clones were sequenced by immunoSEQ multiplex PCR, and TCRdb holds only the in-frame ones, with some missing. V, J and clone size were drawn from that table, and D and trimming were deduced from the DNA. Here the sample spans fewer than 200,000 clones, about 80% being singletons. The CDR3 covers 14 residues. V dropped 5 bases and J dropped 4 bases, with 14 bases sitting between them. Germline values: CDR1 SEHNR, CDR2 FQNEAQ (reference sequence). The data were obtained in a study of cytomegalovirus exposure and HLA in healthy donors. Overall study: The study's early data release held roughly 91 million unique TCRs from HLA-typed donors.

The study's findings and limits: Using the classifier, cytomegalovirus status was reportedly diagnosed with high specificity and sensitivity. Analysis was carried out at a later point, and it linked a missense DCLRE1C variant to TCR beta V- and J-gene trimming.

The chain joins TRBV7-9 to TRBJ1-2, with D maybe TRBD1 (6 bases). The clonotype was recovered from a woman aged 25-40 years in good health and CMV-seronegative. The sample comprised PBMCs. The CDR3: CASSPPRTAYGYTF. The DNA of the CDR3 is TGTGCCAGCAGCCCGCCCAGGACAGCCTATGGCTACACCTTC.